This T cell receptor (beta chain) was sequenced for a study of T cell changes during pregnancy in multiple sclerosis. Sequencing was performed with immunoSEQ multiplex PCR; in TCRdb, only in-frame clones are kept and a portion is missing. Among tens of thousands of clones listed, 91% were seen once. The V end lost 6 bases, the J end lost 2 bases, and 14 bases lay between the germline ends. Germline CDR1 is LNHDA and CDR2 is SQIVND (reference sequence). The CDR3 runs to 14 residues. Specimen: CD8+ T cells from peripheral blood mononuclear cells, collected in the second trimester of pregnancy. The sequence was collected from a female donor with multiple sclerosis, enrolled in a pregnancy study. This chain links TRBV19 with TRBJ2-7, with D unresolved. CDR3 sequence reads: CASSKTATTYEQYF. The CDR3 DNA reads TGTGCCAGTAGCAAGACCGCCACTACCTACGAGCAGTACTTC. Combining the CDR3 with reference TRBV19 and TRBJ2-7 gives the whole variable domain DGGITQSPKYLFRKEGQNVTLSCEQNLNHDAMYWYRQDPGQGLRLIYYSQIVNDFQKGDIAEGYSVSREKKESFPLTVTSAQKNPTAFYLCASSKTATTYEQYFGPGTRLTVT.